This record concerns one T cell receptor (beta chain) sequence. Its antigen is unknown. Primers: 60 Vbeta forward and 13 Jbeta reverse. Only in-frame clones appear in the TCRdb table, and some are missing; sequencing was by immunoSEQ multiplex PCR. The sample has approximately 92,000 clones, 70% to 80% seen once. This specimen belongs to a study of cytomegalovirus exposure and HLA in healthy donors. Findings and limits, study-wide: Sequences of the TCR beta chain were said to predict the HLA-A and HLA-B alleles of most subjects accurately. Apparent HLA restriction characterized most CMV-associated TCR beta chains in a later analysis. In a later analysis, at a false discovery rate of 0.05, 16,951 TCR beta sequences were associated with HLA alleles.

CDR1 is SGHRS, CDR2 YFSETQ, per germline. J lost 7 bases, V lost 2 bases, and 4 bases had no gene match. The CDR3 is 14 residues long. This sequence originates from a man aged 55 to 70 in good health and CMV-seronegative. The sample taken for sequencing was PBMCs. The V call is TRBV5-1, the J call TRBJ1-2; 11 bases fit TRBD1. The CDR3 reads CASSLGQGAGGYTF. CDR3 in DNA: TGCGCCAGCAGCTTAGGACAGGGGGCGGGTGGCTACACCTTC.